A selection of T cell receptor beta chains follows, all from one sample in a study of T cell changes during pregnancy in multiple sclerosis. Here immunoSEQ multiplex PCR was the method, and the copy in TCRdb shows in-frame clones only, minus some. This sample yields 49,000 or so clones, of which 94% are seen a single time; about 5.5% belongs to the top ten. This specimen was CD8+ T cells from peripheral blood mononuclear cells, taken before pregnancy. Receptors were obtained from a female donor with multiple sclerosis, enrolled in a pregnancy study. CDR3s leave out the opening cysteine and the closing phenylalanine or tryptophan. Only part of the rows carry a size: once, few, many, or a class if the clone is expanded.

clone size: .
V gene: TRBV20-1
CDR3 protein: SASWRETQY

clone size: .
V gene: TRBV7-2
CDR3 protein: ASSLGGHPVGYT

clone size: .
V gene: TRBV30
CDR3 protein: AWSTRLAVNEQF

clone size: once
V gene: TRBV5-4
CDR3 protein: ASSTNTEAF

clone size: .
V gene: TRBV28
CDR3 protein: ASSSTGGPTYEQY

clone size: .
V gene: TRBV7-9
CDR3 protein: ASSLVGLAGGSTDTQY

clone size: .
V gene: TRBV6-5
CDR3 protein: ASSSFKTSYEQY

clone size: .
V gene: TRBV27
CDR3 protein: ASSSTSPRGAGNEQF

clone size: .
V gene: TRBV2
CDR3 protein: ASRESLAGAYEQY

clone size: .
V gene: TRBV19
CDR3 protein: ASSIDQASGYNEQF

clone size: .
V gene: TRBV11-2
CDR3 protein: ASNEGTSSIGSYEQY

clone size: .
V gene: TRBV19
CDR3 protein: ASSSAGYNEQF

clone size: .
V gene: TRBV5-1
CDR3 protein: ASSLVVQEVTGELF

clone size: .
V gene: TRBV7-9
CDR3 protein: ASSLANNEQF

clone size: .
V gene: TRBV27
CDR3 protein: ASTQSQGSPYEQY

clone size: .
V gene: TRBV27
CDR3 protein: ASSILGGNQPQH

clone size: .
V gene: TRBV6-1
CDR3 protein: ASRRDQPQH

clone size: .
V gene: TRBV13
CDR3 protein: ASSLGDRDEQY

clone size: .
V gene: TRBV30
CDR3 protein: AWSATLYGYT

clone size: .
V gene: TRBV19
CDR3 protein: ASSMDRDYEQY

clone size: .
V gene: TRBV14
CDR3 protein: ASSQGLAGDFLPDTQY

clone size: .
V gene: TRBV7-2
CDR3 protein: ASSTTSGRKNEQF

clone size: .
V gene: TRBV11-2
CDR3 protein: ASSLGGTSADTQY

clone size: .
V gene: TRBV4-2
CDR3 protein: ASSQDRGGGSYEQY

clone size: once
V gene: TRBV7-3
CDR3 protein: ASSLAGAMDTQY

clone size: .
V gene: TRBV7-2
CDR3 protein: ASSLRLAGYNEQF

clone size: .
V gene: TRBV2
CDR3 protein: ASSDLGGREKLF

clone size: .
V gene: TRBV29-1
CDR3 protein: SAPDRTHSNQPQH

clone size: .
V gene: TRBV9
CDR3 protein: ASSVKDGGNYNEQF

clone size: .
V gene: TRBV7-8
CDR3 protein: ASSLDRTTKYTGELF

clone size: .
V gene: TRBV9
CDR3 protein: ASSVGGRSYEQY

clone size: .
V gene: TRBV2
CDR3 protein: ATPPGRGTEAF

clone size: .
V gene: TRBV27
CDR3 protein: ARILAGENTGELF

clone size: once
V gene: TRBV13
CDR3 protein: ASSLGGQGDNEQF

clone size: .
V gene: TRBV28
CDR3 protein: ASSPFGQDPQETQY

clone size: .
V gene: TRBV4-1
CDR3 protein: ASSQLSRLAGYNEQF

clone size: .
V gene: TRBV28
CDR3 protein: ASSLSLTGGSYEQY

clone size: .
V gene: TRBV19
CDR3 protein: ASSPRTGENTEAF

clone size: .
V gene: TRBV29-1
CDR3 protein: SVVSVTYNEQF

clone size: .
V gene: TRBV5-1
CDR3 protein: ASSFPGTSGSRPYEQY

clone size: once
V gene: TRBV5-1
CDR3 protein: ASSLETTRNTGELF

clone size: once
V gene: TRBV19
CDR3 protein: ASSPTGNTEAF